This T cell receptor beta chain is drawn from a study of CD8+ T cells in alopecia areata. Whole-study findings and limits: Among the top 100, expanded CD8+ clones, as well as scalp clonality, were significantly decreased by tofacitinib. More clonal than normal scalp was lesional scalp, particularly alopecia totalis/universalis.

Isolated RNA was reverse transcribed into cDNA used as the sequencing template. Assay: immunoSEQ multiplex PCR; the TCRdb copy retains only in-frame clones and omits some. The sample shows about 250,000 clones, around three fifths of them seen only once. Treatment indicated: oral pan-JAK inhibitor, 5-10 mg twice daily. Peripheral blood and lesional scalp punch biopsies came from alopecia areata patients. A note on this clone: Its antigen is not known.

This CDR3 is built from 15 residues. Germline trimming cut 7 bases from V and 8 bases from J; bases unmatched to any gene: 16. From germline, CDR1 is MGHDK and CDR2 SYGVNS. This chain links TRBV25-1 with TRBJ1-1, with 7 bases matching TRBD1. This TCR derives from a human donor with alopecia areata. Source: CD4+ T cells sorted from blood, taken at week 52, from a patient treated with tofacitinib. CDR3 nucleotides: TGTGCCAGCACCAGTAGAGGGGGCGCCACGCTGGAAGCTTTCTTT. Protein product: CASTSRGGATLEAFF.